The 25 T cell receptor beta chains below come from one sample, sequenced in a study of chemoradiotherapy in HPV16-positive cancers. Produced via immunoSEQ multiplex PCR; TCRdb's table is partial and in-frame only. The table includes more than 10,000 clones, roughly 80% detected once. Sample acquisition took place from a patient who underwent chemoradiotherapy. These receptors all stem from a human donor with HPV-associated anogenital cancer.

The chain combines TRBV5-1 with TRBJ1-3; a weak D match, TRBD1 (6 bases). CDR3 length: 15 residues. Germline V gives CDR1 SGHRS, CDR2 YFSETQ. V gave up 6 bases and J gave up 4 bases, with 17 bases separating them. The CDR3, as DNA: TGCGCCAGCACCCTTGGAGGGGGGTCCGGAAACACCATATATTTT. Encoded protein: CASTLGGGSGNTIYF.

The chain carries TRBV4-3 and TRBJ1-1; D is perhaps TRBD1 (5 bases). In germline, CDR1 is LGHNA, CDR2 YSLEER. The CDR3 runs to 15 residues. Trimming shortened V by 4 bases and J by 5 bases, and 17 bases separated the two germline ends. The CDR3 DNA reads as TGCGCCAGCAGCCCGGCCGGGGGAAGGAGGACTGAAGCTTTCTTT. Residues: CASSPAGGRRTEAFF.

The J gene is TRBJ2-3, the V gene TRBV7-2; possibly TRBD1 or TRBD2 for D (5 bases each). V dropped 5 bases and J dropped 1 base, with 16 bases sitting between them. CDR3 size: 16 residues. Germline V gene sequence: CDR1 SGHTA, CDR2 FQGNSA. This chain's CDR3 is CASSPDVRGGTDTQYF. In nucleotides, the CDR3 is TGTGCCAGCAGCCCGGACGTCCGAGGGGGCACAGATACGCAGTATTTT.

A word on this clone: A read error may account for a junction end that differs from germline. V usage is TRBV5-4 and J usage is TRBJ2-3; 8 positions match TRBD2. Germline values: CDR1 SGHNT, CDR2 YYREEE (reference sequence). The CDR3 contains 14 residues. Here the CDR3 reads CAGSGGGADDTQYF. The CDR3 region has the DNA TGTGCCGGCAGCGGGGGAGGGGCGGACGATACGCAGTATTTT.

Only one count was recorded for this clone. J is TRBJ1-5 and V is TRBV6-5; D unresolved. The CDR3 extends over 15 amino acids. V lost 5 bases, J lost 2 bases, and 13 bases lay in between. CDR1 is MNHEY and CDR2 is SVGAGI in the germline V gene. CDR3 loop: CASSTGPSGNQPQHF. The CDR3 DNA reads TGTGCCAGCAGTACGGGCCCGTCAGGCAATCAGCCCCAGCATTTT.

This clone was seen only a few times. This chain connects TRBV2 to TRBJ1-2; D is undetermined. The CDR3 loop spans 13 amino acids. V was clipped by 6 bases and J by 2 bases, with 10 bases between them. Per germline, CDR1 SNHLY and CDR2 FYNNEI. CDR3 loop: CASRLTENYGYTF. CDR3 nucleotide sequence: TGTGCCAGCAGGTTGACGGAGAACTATGGCTACACCTTC.

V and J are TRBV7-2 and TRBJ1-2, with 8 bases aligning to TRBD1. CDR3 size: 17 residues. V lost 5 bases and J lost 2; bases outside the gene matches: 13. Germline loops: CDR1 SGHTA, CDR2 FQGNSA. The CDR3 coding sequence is TGTGCCAGCAGCCCGCCGGGCAGGGGGCGGGTGAACTATGGCTACACCTTC. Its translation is CASSPPGRGRVNYGYTF. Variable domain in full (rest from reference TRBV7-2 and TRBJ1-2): GAGVSQSPSNKVTEKGKDVELRCDPISGHTALYWYRQSLGQGLEFLIYFQGNSAPDKSGLPSDRFSAERTGGSVSTLTIQRTQQEDSAVYLCASSPPGRGRVNYGYTFGSGTRLTVV.

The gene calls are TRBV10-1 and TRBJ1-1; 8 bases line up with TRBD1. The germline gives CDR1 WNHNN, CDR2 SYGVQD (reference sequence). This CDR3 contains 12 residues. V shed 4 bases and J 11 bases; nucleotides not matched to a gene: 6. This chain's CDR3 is CASSGRGLGAFF. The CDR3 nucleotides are TGCGCCAGCAGTGGCAGGGGGCTAGGGGCTTTCTTT.

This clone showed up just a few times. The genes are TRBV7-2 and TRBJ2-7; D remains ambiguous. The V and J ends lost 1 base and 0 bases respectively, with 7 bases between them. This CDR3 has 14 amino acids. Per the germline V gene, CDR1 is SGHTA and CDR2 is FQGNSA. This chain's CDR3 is CASSLEVPSYEQYF. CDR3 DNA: TGTGCCAGCAGCTTAGAGGTCCCCTCCTACGAGCAGTACTTC.

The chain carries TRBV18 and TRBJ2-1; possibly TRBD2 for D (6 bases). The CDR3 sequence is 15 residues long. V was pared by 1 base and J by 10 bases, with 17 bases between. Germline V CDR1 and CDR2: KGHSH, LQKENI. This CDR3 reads CASSPLGSSAGEQFF. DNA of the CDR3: TGTGCCAGCTCACCACTGGGCAGTTCGGCGGGGGAGCAGTTCTTC.

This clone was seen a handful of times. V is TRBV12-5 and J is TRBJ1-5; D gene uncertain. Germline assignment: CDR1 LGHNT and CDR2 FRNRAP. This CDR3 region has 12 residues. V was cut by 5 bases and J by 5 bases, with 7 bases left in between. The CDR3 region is CASGTEDQPQHF. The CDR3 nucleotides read TGTGCTAGTGGTACGGAGGATCAGCCCCAGCATTTT.

As DNA, the CDR3 is TGTGCCAGTAGTTCCTCCCCGCCTTTGCGGGGGGGCCAACATACGCAGTATTTT. Translating it yields CASSSSPPLRGGQHTQYF. The chain couples TRBV19 to TRBJ2-3, with 9 bases identical to TRBD2. V lost 5 bases and J lost 7; bases outside the gene matches: 19. Germline-derived CDR1 and CDR2 are LNHDA and SQIVND (reference sequence). The CDR3 is 18 residues long.

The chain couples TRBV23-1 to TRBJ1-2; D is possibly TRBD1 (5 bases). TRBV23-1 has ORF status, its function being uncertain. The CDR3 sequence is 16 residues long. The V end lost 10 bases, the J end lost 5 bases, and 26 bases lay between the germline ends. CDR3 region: CANGPGPIPFRYGYTF. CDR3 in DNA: TGCGCCAATGGACCGGGACCGATCCCGTTCCGGTATGGCTACACCTTC.

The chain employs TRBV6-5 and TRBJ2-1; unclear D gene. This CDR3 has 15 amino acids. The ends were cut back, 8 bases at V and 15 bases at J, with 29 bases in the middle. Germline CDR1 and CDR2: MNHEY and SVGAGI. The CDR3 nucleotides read TGTGCCAGCGTCCACCTCACTTCGCCGGCCCCGACTTGGTTCTTC. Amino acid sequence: CASVHLTSPAPTWFF.

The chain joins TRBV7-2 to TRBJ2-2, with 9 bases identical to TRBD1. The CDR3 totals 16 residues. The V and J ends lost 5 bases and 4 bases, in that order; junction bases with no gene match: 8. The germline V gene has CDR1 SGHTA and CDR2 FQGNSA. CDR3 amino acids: CASSRPGQGSTGELFF. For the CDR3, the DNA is TGTGCCAGCAGCCGTCCGGGACAGGGCAGCACCGGGGAGCTGTTTTTT.

The CDR3 bases are TGTGCCAGCAGCCAAGCACGGTTGAACACTGAAGCTTTCTTT. Amino acids: CASSQARLNTEAFF. The chain is built from TRBV4-2 and TRBJ1-1; D uncertain. This CDR3 region has 14 residues. Between the trimmed V and J ends, which lost 1 base and 0 bases, there was a span of 6 bases. Per the germline V gene, CDR1 is LGHNA and CDR2 is YNFKEQ.

The CDR3 coding sequence is TGTGCCGGGGGACAGGGGTTCGAGTATAGCAATCAGCCCCAGCATTTT. It is translated as CAGGQGFEYSNQPQHF. J is TRBJ1-5 and V is TRBV9; 10 positions match TRBD1. This CDR3 spans 16 amino acids. From germline, CDR1 is SGDLS and CDR2 YYNGEE. J gave up 0 bases and V 10 bases, and 10 bases lay outside the gene matches. The entire variable domain, with the rest obtained from reference TRBV9 and TRBJ1-5, is as follows: DSGVTQTPKHLITATGQRVTLRCSPRSGDLSVYWYQQSLDQGLQFLIQYYNGEERAKGNILERFSAQQFPDLHSELNLSSLELGDSALYFCAGGQGFEYSNQPQHFGDGTRLSIL.

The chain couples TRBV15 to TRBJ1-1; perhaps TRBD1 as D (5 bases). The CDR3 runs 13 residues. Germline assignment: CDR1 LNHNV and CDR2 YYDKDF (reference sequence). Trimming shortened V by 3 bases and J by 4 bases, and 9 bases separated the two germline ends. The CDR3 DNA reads TGTGCCACCAGCAGGGGAGGGACCACTGAAGCTTTCTTT. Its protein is CATSRGGTTEAFF.

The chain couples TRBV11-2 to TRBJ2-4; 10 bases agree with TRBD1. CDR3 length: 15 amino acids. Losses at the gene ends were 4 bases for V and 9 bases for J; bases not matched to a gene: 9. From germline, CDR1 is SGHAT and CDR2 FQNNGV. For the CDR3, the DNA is TGTGCCAGCAGCTCGGGGGACAGGGGAAGGAGCATTCAGTACTTC. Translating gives CASSSGDRGRSIQYF.

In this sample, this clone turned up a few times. The CDR3 sequence: CASSLRTSGLGRYEQYF. In DNA form, the CDR3 reads TGTGCCAGCAGCCTAAGGACTAGTGGATTGGGGCGCTACGAGCAGTACTTC. This sequence joins TRBV4-2 and TRBJ2-7; TRBD2 matches at 7 bases. Germline lookup yields CDR1 LGHNA and CDR2 YNFKEQ. The V and J ends lost 4 bases and 3 bases, in that order; junction bases with no gene match: 15. There are 17 residues in the CDR3.

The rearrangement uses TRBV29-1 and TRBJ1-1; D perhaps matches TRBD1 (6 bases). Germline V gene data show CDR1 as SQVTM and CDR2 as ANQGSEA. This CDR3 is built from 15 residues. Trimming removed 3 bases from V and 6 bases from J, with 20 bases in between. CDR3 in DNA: TGCAGCGTTGAGATCCCCCGTGGGGGCAGGGCTGAAGCTTTCTTT. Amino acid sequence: CSVEIPRGGRAEAFF.

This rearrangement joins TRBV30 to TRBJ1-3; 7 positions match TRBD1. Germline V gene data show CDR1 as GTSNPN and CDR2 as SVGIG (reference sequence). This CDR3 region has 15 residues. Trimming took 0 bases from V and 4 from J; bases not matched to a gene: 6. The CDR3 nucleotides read TGTGCCTGGAGTGTATACGGGACAGCCGGAAACACCATATATTTT. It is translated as CAWSVYGTAGNTIYF.

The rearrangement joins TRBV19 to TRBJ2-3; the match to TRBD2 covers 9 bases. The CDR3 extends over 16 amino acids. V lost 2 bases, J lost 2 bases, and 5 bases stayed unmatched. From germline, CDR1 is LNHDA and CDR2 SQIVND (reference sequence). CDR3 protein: CASSIRRGGFTDTQYF. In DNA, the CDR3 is TGTGCCAGTAGTATACGGCGGGGGGGATTCACAGATACGCAGTATTTT. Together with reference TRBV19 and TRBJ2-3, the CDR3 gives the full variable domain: DGGITQSPKYLFRKEGQNVTLSCEQNLNHDAMYWYRQDPGQGLRLIYYSQIVNDFQKGDIAEGYSVSREKKESFPLTVTSAQKNPTAFYLCASSIRRGGFTDTQYFGPGTRLTVL.

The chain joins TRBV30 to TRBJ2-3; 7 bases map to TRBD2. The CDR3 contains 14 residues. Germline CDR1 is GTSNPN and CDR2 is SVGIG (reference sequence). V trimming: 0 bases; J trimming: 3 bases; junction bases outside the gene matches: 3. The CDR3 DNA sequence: TGTGCCTGGAGTGTCCCCGGGGGGACAGATACGCAGTATTTT. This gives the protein CAWSVPGGTDTQYF. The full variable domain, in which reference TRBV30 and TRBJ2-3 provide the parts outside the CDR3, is SQTIHQWPATLVQPVGSPLSLECTVEGTSNPNLYWYRQAAGRGLQLLFYSVGIGQISSEVPQNLSASRPQDRQFILSSKKLLLSDSGFYLCAWSVPGGTDTQYFGPGTRLTVL.

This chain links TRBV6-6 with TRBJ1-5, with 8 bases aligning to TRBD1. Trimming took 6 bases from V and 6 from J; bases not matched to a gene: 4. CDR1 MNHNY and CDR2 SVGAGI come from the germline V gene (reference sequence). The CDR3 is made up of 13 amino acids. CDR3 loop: CASSRQGTQPQHF. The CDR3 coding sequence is TGTGCCAGCAGCCGACAGGGGACTCAGCCCCAGCATTTT.